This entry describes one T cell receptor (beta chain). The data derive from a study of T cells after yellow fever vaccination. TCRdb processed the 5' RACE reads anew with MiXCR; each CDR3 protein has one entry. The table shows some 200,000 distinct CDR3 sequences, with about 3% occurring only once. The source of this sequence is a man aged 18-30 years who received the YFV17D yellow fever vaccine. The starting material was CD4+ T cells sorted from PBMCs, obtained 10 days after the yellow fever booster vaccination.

The DNA of the CDR3 is TGTGCCAGCTCACCAGAGGGCTACGAGCAGTACTTC. It specifies CASSPEGYEQYF. This chain joins TRBV18 and TRBJ2-7, with a possible D match to TRBD2 (5 bases). The V end was cut by 2 bases, the J end by 3 bases, with 5 bases between. CDR1 and CDR2 (germline): KGHSH, LQKENI. The CDR3 runs 12 residues.